The entry below describes one TCR beta chain. Antigen unknown. Amplification used 60 Vbeta primers and 13 Jbeta primers. The table came from immunoSEQ multiplex PCR; TCRdb's copy has only in-frame clones and leaves some out. The data contain about 140,000 clones, around 75% of them singletons. This entry is derived from a study of cytomegalovirus exposure and HLA in healthy donors. Overall study context: In an earlier analysis, almost 120 million unique TCR beta sequences were found from about 180 million T cells.

Germline CDR1 is SQVTM and CDR2 is ANQGSEA. With V trimmed by 0 bases and J by 4 bases, 6 bases remained unmatched. The length of the CDR3 is 16 residues. Regarding the study as a whole: A later analysis showed that HLA-associated TCR beta chains had undergone more clonal expansion than equally common others. Information on immune exposure was restricted to one variable (CMV serostatus).

Sequenced: PBMCs. The chain links TRBV29-1 to TRBJ2-3; 11 nucleotides match TRBD2. The TCR originated in a female donor in good health and CMV-seronegative. DNA of the CDR3: TGCAGCGTTGAAGATCTAACTAGCGGGAGTCCAGATACGCAGTATTTT. The encoded protein is CSVEDLTSGSPDTQYF.